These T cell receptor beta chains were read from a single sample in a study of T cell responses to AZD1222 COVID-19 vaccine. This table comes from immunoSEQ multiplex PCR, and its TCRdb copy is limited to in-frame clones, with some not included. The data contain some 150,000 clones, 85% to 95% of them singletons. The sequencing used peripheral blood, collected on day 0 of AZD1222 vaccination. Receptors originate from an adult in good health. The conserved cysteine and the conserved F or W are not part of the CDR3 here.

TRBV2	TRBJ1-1	ASSGQGAEISEAF
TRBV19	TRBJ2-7	ATSPWDSPSYEQY
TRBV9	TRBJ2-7	ASSSGQGRAKYEQY
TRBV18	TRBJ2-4	ASSPGEGTGIQY
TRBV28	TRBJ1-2	ASSLDGYT
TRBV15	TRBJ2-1	ATSIIGTPGDNEQF
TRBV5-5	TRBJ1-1	ASSLLAETEAF
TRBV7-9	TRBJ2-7	ASSLRYEQY
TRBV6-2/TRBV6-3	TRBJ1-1	ASSYLQVNTEAF
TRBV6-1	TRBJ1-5	ASSELAGGNQPQH
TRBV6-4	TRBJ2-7	ASSDRGSYEQY
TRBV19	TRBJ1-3	ASEIPGQSSGNTIY
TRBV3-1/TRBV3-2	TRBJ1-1	ASSQEGGSEAF
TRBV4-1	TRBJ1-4	ASSQERDEKLF
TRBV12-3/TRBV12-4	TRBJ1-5	ASSISNQPQH
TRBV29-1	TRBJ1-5	SVLWENQPQH
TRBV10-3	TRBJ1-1	AIRRTDTFMNTEAF
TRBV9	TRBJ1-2	ASSVAGGSGGYT
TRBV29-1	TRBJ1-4	SVLGTVEKEKLF
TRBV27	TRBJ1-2	ASSRGQGDVGYT
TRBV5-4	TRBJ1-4	ASSRDRGDEKLF
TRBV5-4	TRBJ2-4	ASSLVSDYVNIQY